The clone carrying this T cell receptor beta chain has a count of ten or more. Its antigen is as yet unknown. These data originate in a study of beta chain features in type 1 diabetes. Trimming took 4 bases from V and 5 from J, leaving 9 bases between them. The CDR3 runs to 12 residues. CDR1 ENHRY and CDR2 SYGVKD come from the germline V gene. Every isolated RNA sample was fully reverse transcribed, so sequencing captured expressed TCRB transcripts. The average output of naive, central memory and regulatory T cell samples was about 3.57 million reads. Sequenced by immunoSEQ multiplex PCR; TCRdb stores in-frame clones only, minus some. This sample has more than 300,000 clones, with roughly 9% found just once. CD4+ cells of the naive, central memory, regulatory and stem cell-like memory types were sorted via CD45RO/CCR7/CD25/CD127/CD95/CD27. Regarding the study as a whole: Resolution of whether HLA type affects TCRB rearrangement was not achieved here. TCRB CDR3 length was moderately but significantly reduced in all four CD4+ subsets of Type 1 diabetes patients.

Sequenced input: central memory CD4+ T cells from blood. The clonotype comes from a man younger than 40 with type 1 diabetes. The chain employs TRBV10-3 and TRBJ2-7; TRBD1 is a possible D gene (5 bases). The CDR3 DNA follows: TGTGCCATCAGTGCTTGGGGCCACGAGCAGTACTTC. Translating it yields CAISAWGHEQYF.